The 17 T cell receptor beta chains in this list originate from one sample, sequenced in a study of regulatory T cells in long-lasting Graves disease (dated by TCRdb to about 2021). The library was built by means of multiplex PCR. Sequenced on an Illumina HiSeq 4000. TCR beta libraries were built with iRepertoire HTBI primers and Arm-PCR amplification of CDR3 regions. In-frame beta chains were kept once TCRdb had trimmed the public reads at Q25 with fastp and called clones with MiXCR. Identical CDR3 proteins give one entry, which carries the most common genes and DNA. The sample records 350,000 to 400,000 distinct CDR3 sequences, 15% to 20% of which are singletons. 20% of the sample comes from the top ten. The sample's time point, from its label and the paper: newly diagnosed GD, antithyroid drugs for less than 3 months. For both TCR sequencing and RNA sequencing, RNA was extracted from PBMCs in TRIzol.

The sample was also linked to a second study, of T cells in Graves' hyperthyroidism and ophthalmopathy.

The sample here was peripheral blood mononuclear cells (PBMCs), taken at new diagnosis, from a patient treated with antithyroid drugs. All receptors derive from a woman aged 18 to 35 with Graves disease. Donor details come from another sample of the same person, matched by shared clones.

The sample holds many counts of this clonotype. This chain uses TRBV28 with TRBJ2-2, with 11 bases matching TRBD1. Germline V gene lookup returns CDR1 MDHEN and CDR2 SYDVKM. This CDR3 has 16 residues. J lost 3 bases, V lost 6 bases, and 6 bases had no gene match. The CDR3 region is CASRTPGQGDTGELFF. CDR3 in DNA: TGTGCCAGCAGGACCCCGGGACAGGGGGACACCGGGGAGCTGTTTTTT.

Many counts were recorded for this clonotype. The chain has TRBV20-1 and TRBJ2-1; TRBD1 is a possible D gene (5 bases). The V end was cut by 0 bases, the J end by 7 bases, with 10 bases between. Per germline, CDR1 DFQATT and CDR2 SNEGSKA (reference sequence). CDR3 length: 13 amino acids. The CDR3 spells CSARDRQKNEQFF. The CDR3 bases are TGCAGTGCTAGAGATCGACAGAAAAATGAGCAGTTCTTC.

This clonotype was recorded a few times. The DNA for the CDR3 is TGTGCCAGCACCAACCCCCCTGGCGAGCAGTACTTC. It specifies CASTNPPGEQYF. The chain employs TRBV6-1 and TRBJ2-7; D is unclear. Deletions cut 7 bases from V and 6 bases from J, with 13 bases between. The CDR3 length is 12 residues. The germline gives CDR1 MNHNS, CDR2 SASEGT.

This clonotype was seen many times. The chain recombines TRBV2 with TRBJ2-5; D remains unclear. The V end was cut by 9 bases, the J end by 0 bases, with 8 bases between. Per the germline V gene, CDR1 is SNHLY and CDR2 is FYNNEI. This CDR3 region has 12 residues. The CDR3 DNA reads TGTGCCAGGTGGTCTGACCAAGAGACCCAGTACTTC. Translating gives CARWSDQETQYF.

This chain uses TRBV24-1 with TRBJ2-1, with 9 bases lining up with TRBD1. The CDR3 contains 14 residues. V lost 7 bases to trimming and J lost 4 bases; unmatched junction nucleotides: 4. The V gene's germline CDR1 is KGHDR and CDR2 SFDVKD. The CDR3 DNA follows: TGTGCCACCAGGTCGACAGGGGGATACAATGAGCAGTTCTTC. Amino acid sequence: CATRSTGGYNEQFF.

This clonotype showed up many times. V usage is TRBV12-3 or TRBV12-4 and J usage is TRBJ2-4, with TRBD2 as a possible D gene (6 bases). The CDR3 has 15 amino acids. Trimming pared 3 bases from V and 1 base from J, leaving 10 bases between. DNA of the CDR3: TGTGCCAGCAGTTTCGGGGGATCTGCCAAAAACATTCAGTACTTC. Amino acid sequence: CASSFGGSAKNIQYF.

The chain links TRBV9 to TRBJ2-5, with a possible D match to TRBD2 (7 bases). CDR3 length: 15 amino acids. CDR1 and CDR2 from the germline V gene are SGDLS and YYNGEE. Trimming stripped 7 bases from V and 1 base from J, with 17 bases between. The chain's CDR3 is CASGGRGGLQETQYF. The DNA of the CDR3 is TGTGCCAGCGGCGGCCGCGGGGGCCTCCAAGAGACCCAGTACTTC.

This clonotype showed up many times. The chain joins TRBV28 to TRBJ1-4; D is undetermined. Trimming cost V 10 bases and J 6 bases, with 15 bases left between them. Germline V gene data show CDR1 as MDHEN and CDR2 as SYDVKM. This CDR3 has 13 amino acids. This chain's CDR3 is CATRASGYEKLFF. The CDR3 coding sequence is TGTGCCACACGTGCGTCCGGATATGAAAAACTGTTTTTT.

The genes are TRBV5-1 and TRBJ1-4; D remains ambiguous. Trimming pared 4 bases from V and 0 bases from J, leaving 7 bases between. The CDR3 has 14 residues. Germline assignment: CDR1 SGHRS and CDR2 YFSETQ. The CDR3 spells CASSLTSTNEKLFF. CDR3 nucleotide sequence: TGCGCCAGCAGCCTGACATCAACTAATGAAAAACTGTTTTTT.

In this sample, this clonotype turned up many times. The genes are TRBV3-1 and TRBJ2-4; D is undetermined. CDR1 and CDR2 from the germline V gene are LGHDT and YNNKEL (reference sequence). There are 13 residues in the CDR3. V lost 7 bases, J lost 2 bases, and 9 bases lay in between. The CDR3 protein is CASMSTPKNIQYF. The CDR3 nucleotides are TGTGCCAGCATGTCGACTCCCAAAAACATTCAGTACTTC.

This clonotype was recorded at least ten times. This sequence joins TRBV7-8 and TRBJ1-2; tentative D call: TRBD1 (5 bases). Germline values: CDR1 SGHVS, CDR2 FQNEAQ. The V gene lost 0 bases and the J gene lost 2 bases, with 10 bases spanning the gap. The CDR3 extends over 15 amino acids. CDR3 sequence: CASSLASRANYGYTF. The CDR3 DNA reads TGTGCCAGCAGCTTAGCGAGCAGGGCGAACTATGGCTACACCTTC.

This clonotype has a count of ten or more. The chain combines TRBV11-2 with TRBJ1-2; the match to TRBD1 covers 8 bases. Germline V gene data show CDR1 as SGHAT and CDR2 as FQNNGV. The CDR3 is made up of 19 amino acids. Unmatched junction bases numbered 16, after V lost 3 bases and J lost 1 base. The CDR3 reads CASSFTTGQGRYINYGYTF. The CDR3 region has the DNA TGTGCCAGCAGCTTTACTACCGGACAGGGACGGTATATTAACTATGGCTACACCTTC.

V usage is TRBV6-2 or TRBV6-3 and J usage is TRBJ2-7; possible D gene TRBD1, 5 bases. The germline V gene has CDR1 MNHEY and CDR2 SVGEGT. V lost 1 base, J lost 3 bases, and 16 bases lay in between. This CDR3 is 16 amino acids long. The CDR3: CASSYYRQYAIYEQYF. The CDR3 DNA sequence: TGTGCCAGCAGTTACTATAGACAGTATGCGATCTACGAGCAGTACTTC.

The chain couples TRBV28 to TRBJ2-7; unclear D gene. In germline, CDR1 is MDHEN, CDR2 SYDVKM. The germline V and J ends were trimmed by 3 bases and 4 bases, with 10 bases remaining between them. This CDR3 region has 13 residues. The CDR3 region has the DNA TGTGCCAGCAGTTTCCGGGTCTCTTACGAGCAGTACTTC. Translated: CASSFRVSYEQYF.

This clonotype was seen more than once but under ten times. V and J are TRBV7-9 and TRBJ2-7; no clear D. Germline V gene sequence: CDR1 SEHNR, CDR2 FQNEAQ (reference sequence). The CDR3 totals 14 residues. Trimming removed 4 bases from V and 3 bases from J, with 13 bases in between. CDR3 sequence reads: CASSSPRKGYEQYF. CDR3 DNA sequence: TGTGCCAGCAGCTCCCCCCGGAAGGGCTACGAGCAGTACTTC.

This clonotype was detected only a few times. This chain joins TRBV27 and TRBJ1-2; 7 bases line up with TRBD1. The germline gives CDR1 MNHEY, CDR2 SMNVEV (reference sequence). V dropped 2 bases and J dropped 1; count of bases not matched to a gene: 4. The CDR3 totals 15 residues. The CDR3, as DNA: TGTGCCAGCAGTTTAAAGGGGGCTCTTAACTATGGCTACACCTTC. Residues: CASSLKGALNYGYTF.

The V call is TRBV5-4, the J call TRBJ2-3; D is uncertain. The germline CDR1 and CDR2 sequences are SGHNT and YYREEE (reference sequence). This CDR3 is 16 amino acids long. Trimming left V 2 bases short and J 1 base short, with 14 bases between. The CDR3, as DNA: TGTGCCAGCAGCTTTGTCGGCGCGACCCGCACAGATACGCAGTATTTT. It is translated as CASSFVGATRTDTQYF.